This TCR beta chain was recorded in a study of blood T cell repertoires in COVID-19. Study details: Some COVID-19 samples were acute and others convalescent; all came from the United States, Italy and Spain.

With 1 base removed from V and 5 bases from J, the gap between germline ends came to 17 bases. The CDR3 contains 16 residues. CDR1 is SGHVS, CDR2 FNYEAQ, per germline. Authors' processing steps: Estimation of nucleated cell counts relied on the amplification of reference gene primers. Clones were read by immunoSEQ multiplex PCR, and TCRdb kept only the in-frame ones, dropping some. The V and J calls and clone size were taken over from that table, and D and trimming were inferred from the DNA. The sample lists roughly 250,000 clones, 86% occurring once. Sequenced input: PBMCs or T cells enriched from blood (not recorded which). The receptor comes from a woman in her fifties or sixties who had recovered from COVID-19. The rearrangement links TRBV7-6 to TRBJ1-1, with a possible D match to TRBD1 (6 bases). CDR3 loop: CASSLVGVRGATEAFF. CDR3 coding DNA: TGTGCCAGCAGCTTAGTAGGGGTGCGGGGGGCTACTGAAGCTTTCTTT.